This TCR beta chain was retrieved from a study of T cell responses to AZD1222 COVID-19 vaccine. Study information: Whether given at about 4 or about 12 weeks, second doses were pooled.

This CDR3 comprises 12 residues. V lost 3 bases, J lost 5 bases, and 7 bases lay in between. Overall study findings and caveats: Seropositive status at baseline applied to only a handful of AZD1222 recipients. With dominance at 160-218 and 743-854, vaccine-associated CD4 TCRs spanned spike.

The table lists this clone with a count of one. The antigen is unknown. Sequencing was performed with immunoSEQ multiplex PCR; in TCRdb, only in-frame clones are kept and a portion is missing. This sample has about 140,000 clones, with roughly 90% found just once. This rearrangement joins TRBV12-3 or TRBV12-4 to TRBJ2-5; D is unresolved. This sequence originates from an adult in good health. The sequencing used peripheral blood, collected on day 0 of AZD1222 vaccination. The CDR3 nucleotides read TGTGCCAGCAGTTTCTATAAGGAGACCCAGTACTTC. Translating gives CASSFYKETQYF.